This TCR beta chain emerged from a study of OX40 agonist ivuxolimab in advanced cancers. About the study: While on treatment, patients had intravenous ivuxolimab at 0.01 to 10 mg/kg every 2 weeks.

Enrollment shut out patients with autoimmune disease history or systemic immunosuppression. Study-level findings and limits: More expanded clones were seen, on average, in CD8+ T cells than in CD4+. Also present in some nonresponders was a low level of normalized T-cell clonal expansion.

Produced via immunoSEQ multiplex PCR; TCRdb's table is partial and in-frame only. The sample contains about 60,000 clones, about 91% of which appear only once. For this clone: Its antigen remains unidentified.

Sequences were derived from CD4+ or CD8+ T cells sorted from blood, sampled in a trial of the OX40 agonist ivuxolimab. This TCR was sampled from an adult with an advanced solid tumor such as melanoma, head and neck, liver or kidney cancer.

The CDR3 sequence is CATATGSGQPQHF. DNA of the CDR3: TGTGCCACCGCGACAGGGTCAGGGCAGCCCCAGCATTTT. The V call is TRBV15, the J call TRBJ1-5; 7 bases fit TRBD1. CDR1 LNHNV and CDR2 YYDKDF come from the germline V gene (reference sequence). The CDR3 totals 13 residues. Losses at the gene ends were 8 bases for V and 7 bases for J; bases not matched to a gene: 8.